These T cell receptor beta chains were read from a single sample in a study of PD-1 blockade in classical Hodgkin lymphoma. TCRdb's copy holds only in-frame clones and misses some; the assay was immunoSEQ multiplex PCR. The sample carries over 60,000 clones, about 70% recorded once. The sample was peripheral blood mononuclear cells (PBMCs), taken before the second cycle of nivolumab. Source of these receptors: a human donor with classical Hodgkin lymphoma. Each CDR3 is given with its conserved first and last residue. Each record gives: D gene, V gene, clone size, J gene, CDR3 protein, CDR3 DNA. A D gene is named only where the DNA matches it firmly. A row's size may be missing; if present it is once, few, many or a size class.

d_gene: .; v_gene: TRBV7-2; abundance: .; j_gene: TRBJ2-7; CDR3aa: CASSFGRSSYEQYF; CDR3nt: TGTGCCAGCAGCTTCGGACGGAGCTCCTACGAGCAGTACTTC
d_gene: .; v_gene: TRBV7-6; abundance: few; j_gene: TRBJ2-7; CDR3aa: CASSLGSGRYEQYF; CDR3nt: TGTGCCAGCAGCTTAGGTTCGGGACGCTACGAGCAGTACTTC
d_gene: TRBD2; v_gene: TRBV6-6; abundance: .; j_gene: TRBJ2-7; CDR3aa: CASSYPGGEQYF; CDR3nt: TGTGCCAGCAGTTACCCGGGGGGGGAGCAGTACTTC
d_gene: .; v_gene: TRBV10-1; abundance: once; j_gene: TRBJ2-7; CDR3aa: CASSESPGRHEQYF; CDR3nt: TGCGCCAGCAGTGAGTCGCCAGGGAGACACGAGCAGTACTTC
d_gene: .; v_gene: TRBV11-2; abundance: .; j_gene: TRBJ1-2; CDR3aa: CASSLADRGGGYTF; CDR3nt: TGTGCCAGCAGCTTAGCCGACAGAGGGGGTGGCTACACCTTC
d_gene: .; v_gene: TRBV28; abundance: .; j_gene: TRBJ2-2; CDR3aa: CASSLFQSGTGELFF; CDR3nt: TGTGCCAGCAGTTTGTTCCAGAGTGGCACCGGGGAGCTGTTTTTT
d_gene: .; v_gene: TRBV4-1; abundance: .; j_gene: TRBJ1-5; CDR3aa: CASSHRVGDSNQPQHF; CDR3nt: TGCGCCAGCAGCCATCGGGTAGGGGATAGCAATCAGCCCCAGCATTTT
d_gene: .; v_gene: TRBV5-1; abundance: .; j_gene: TRBJ1-6; CDR3aa: CASSPTASYNSPLHF; CDR3nt: TGCGCCAGCAGCCCGACAGCCTCCTATAATTCACCCCTCCACTTT
d_gene: TRBD1; v_gene: TRBV4-1; abundance: .; j_gene: TRBJ2-2; CDR3aa: CASSQLQGATGELFF; CDR3nt: TGCGCCAGCAGCCAACTACAGGGGGCGACCGGGGAGCTGTTTTTT
d_gene: .; v_gene: TRBV5-1; abundance: many; j_gene: TRBJ1-1; CDR3aa: CASSGQTANTEAFF; CDR3nt: TGCGCCAGCAGCGGCCAAACAGCGAACACTGAAGCTTTCTTT
d_gene: TRBD2; v_gene: TRBV15; abundance: .; j_gene: TRBJ2-1; CDR3aa: CATSRRLAGDGLFF; CDR3nt: TGTGCCACCAGCAGACGACTAGCGGGAGATGGTTTGTTCTTC
d_gene: TRBD2; v_gene: TRBV10-3; abundance: .; j_gene: TRBJ2-7; CDR3aa: CAISNTGTSASEQYF; CDR3nt: TGTGCCATCAGTAATACCGGGACTAGCGCCTCCGAGCAGTACTTC
d_gene: .; v_gene: TRBV5-1; abundance: .; j_gene: TRBJ2-7; CDR3aa: CASSLGTNYEQYF; CDR3nt: TGCGCCAGCAGCTTGGGGACAAACTACGAGCAGTACTTC
d_gene: TRBD1; v_gene: TRBV18; abundance: .; j_gene: TRBJ1-2; CDR3aa: CASSPIRGENGYTF; CDR3nt: TGTGCCAGCTCACCCATCAGGGGGGAGAATGGCTACACCTTC